This entry features one T cell receptor (beta chain) sequence. Its target is not known. The data belong to a study of T cell responses to AZD1222 COVID-19 vaccine. General study findings and limits: Clonal diversity was possibly underestimated, and white British individuals and females predominated among donors.

This CDR3 has 14 amino acids. V was clipped by 0 bases and J by 1 base, with 7 bases between them. Germline CDR1 SGHDT, CDR2 YYEEEE. TCRdb's table, derived via immunoSEQ multiplex PCR, lists solely in-frame clones and lacks some. The repertoire includes 140,000 or so clones, around 90% of them detected once, and around 1.7% sits in the top ten. V and J are TRBV5-6 and TRBJ1-1; D unresolved. The sequencing here drew on peripheral blood, taken 28 days after the second AZD1222 dose. This clonotype originated in an adult who received the AZD1222 COVID-19 vaccine. This chain's CDR3 is CASSLESGNTEAFF. The CDR3 nucleotides are TGTGCCAGCAGCTTGGAATCCGGGAACACTGAAGCTTTCTTT. The entire variable domain, with the rest obtained from reference TRBV5-6 and TRBJ1-1, is as follows: DAGVTQSPTHLIKTRGQQVTLRCSPKSGHDTVSWYQQALGQGPQFIFQYYEEEERQRGNFPDRFSGHQFPNYSSELNVNALLLGDSALYLCASSLESGNTEAFFGQGTRLTVV.